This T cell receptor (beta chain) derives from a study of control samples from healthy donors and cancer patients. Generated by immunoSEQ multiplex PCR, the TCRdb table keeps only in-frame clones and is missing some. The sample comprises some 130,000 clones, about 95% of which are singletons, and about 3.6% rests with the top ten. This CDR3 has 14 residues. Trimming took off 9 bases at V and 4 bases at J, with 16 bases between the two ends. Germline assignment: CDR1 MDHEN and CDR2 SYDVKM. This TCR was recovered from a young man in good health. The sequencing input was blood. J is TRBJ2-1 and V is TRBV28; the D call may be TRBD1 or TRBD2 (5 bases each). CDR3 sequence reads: CASSGAGLYNEQFF. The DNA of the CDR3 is TGTGCCAGTTCCGGGGCAGGGCTATACAATGAGCAGTTCTTC.